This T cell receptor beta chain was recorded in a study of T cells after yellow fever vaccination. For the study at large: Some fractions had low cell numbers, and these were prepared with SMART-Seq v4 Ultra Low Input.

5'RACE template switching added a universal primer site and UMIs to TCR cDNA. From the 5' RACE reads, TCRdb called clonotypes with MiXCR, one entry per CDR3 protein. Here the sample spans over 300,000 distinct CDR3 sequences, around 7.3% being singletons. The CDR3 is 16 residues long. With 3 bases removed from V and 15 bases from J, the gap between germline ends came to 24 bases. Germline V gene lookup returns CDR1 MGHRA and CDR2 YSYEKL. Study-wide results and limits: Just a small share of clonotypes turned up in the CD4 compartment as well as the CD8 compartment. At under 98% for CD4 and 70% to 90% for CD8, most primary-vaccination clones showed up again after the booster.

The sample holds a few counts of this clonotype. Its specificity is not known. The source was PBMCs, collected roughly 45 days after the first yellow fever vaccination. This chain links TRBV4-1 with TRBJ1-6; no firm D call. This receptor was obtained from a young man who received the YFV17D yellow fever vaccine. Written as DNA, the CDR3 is TGCGCCAGCAGCCACATACCTTCCGCGCGGGCTACCTACCTCCACTTT. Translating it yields CASSHIPSARATYLHF.